This TCR beta chain was sequenced in a study of shared clonotypes between healthy human individuals. Study-level background: Per donor, CD8 memory used one plate, CD8 naive used two, CD4 memory used three and CD4 naive used three.

Using around 200 ng DNA, some 30,000 T cell genomes, the sorted-subset replicate PCRs were run. Method: immunoSEQ multiplex PCR; TCRdb's copy keeps in-frame clones and lacks some. This sample has around 1,900,000 clones; roughly 95% occur once, and the top ten carry about 1.6%. V shed 5 bases, J shed 2 bases, and the junction held 5 bases outside the gene matches. This CDR3 is 16 amino acids long. Per germline, CDR1 SEHNR and CDR2 FQNEAQ (reference sequence). As defined, naive CD8 cells were CD45RO-negative and positively selected for CCR7, with terminally differentiated effector memory CD45RA+ cells excluded. Adult donors, all healthy and HIV-negative, had no recent acute infections or vaccinations.

The receptor was derived from a man aged 18 to 29 in good health. Some clones in this sample may be carry-over from other donors' samples. The chain is built from TRBV7-9 and TRBJ2-3, with 12 bases that match TRBD2. What was sequenced was naive CD8+ T cells from PBMCs. The CDR3 region has the DNA TGTGCCAGCAGCGAACGACTAGCGGGAGACACAGATACGCAGTATTTT. Translation: CASSERLAGDTDTQYF.